This TCR beta chain was captured by sequencing in a study of early T cells in non-severe SARS-CoV-2 infection. Per the germline V gene, CDR1 is LGHDT and CDR2 is YNNKEL (reference sequence). J was trimmed by 4 bases and V by 3 bases; bases with no gene match: 10. The CDR3 is 17 amino acids. Unique molecular identifiers (one per individual cDNA molecule) were attached. TCRdb reanalysed the 5' RACE reads using MiXCR and keeps one entry per CDR3 protein. Of roughly 40,000 distinct CDR3 sequences in the sample, roughly 6% are singletons; the top ten hold around 11%. The receptor was isolated from an adult who was a healthcare worker with PCR-confirmed SARS-CoV-2 infection or an uninfected control (not recorded which). The chain carries TRBV3-1 and TRBJ2-2, with 8 bases lining up with TRBD2. Sequenced sample: whole blood. The CDR3 DNA reads as TGTGCCAGCAGCCAGCTGGGGGCTAGCGGGCCCACCGGGGAGCTGTTTTTT. Amino acid sequence: CASSQLGASGPTGELFF. The entire variable domain, with the rest obtained from reference TRBV3-1 and TRBJ2-2, is as follows: DTAVSQTPKYLVTQMGNDKSIKCEQNLGHDTMYWYKQDSKKFLKIMFSYNNKELIINETVPNRFSPKSPDKAHLNLHINSLELGDSAVYFCASSQLGASGPTGELFFGEGSRLTVL.